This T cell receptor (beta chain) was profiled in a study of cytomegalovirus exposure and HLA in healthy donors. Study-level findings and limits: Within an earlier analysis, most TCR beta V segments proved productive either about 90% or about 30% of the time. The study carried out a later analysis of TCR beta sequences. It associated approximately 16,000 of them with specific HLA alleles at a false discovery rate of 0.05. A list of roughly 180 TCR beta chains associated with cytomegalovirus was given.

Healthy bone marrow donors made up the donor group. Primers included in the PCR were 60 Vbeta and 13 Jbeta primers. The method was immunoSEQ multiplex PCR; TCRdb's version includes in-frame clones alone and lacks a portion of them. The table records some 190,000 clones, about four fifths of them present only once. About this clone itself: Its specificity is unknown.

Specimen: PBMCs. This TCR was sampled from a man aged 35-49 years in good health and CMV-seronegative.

The CDR3 protein is CASSFGGQETQYF. The CDR3 DNA reads as TGTGCCAGCAGTTTCGGAGGCCAAGAGACCCAGTACTTC. This rearrangement joins TRBV28 to TRBJ2-5, with D possibly matching TRBD2 (5 bases). CDR1 and CDR2 (germline): MDHEN, SYDVKM. The length of the CDR3 is 13 residues. Trimming left V 3 bases short and J 1 base short, with 6 bases between.